This T cell receptor beta chain was identified during a study of T cells in Graves' hyperthyroidism and ophthalmopathy. Study in general: Staff took peripheral blood when the initial diagnosis was made, before any treatment began.

V shed 2 bases and J 5 bases; nucleotides not matched to a gene: 5. The CDR3 sequence is 15 residues long. Germline values: CDR1 ENHRY, CDR2 SYGVKD. This clonotype was detected many times. RNA transcripts served as the template for amplifying TCR beta CDR3 regions. The TCR CDR3 was amplified in a first-round RT-PCR using the HTBI primer set. TCRdb passed the multiplex PCR reads through MiXCR, listing each CDR3 protein once. Seen here are roughly 700,000 distinct CDR3 sequences, around 15% observed once, and the top ten hold around 15%. The source is a man in his forties or fifties with Graves' hyperthyroidism. The chain joins TRBV10-3 to TRBJ2-3; 9 nucleotides agree with TRBD2. Material: blood. The CDR3 coding sequence is TGTGCCATCAGTGAGCTGCTAGCGGGAAAAGATACGCAGTATTTT. This codes for CAISELLAGKDTQYF.